Described below is a single T cell receptor (beta chain) sequence and its context. The antigen this receptor binds is unknown. The sample holds no much larger clone one base away, and base qualities are not on file. This record comes from a study of blood T cell repertoires in COVID-19 (dated by TCRdb to 2019 to 2021). As for the study more broadly: The collaborator samples originated in the United States, Italy and Spain and spanned the acute and convalescent phases of COVID-19. HLA class I and class II types, where available, came from metadata supplied by the sample provider rather than from assay-based typing. The repertoires were released in a freely available public database intended as a resource for research on the immune response to SARS-CoV-2. The material from the prospective study consisted of cDNA or gDNA derived from T cells, B-cell-depleted T cells, or PBMCs. Sample metadata almost always included a de-identified subject ID, COVID-19 status, age in years and sex. Subjects who had been exposed to COVID-19, were actively infected with it, or had recovered from it provided the deeply sampled blood TCRbeta repertoires that made up the dataset. The samples were drawn from the first 160 participants of the ongoing ImmuneRACE study and from 1,254 subjects provided by 6 global collaborators. Findings and caveats that apply to the study as a whole: Clinical and demographic metadata were provided uncurated, with the amount varying by source and participant.

The CDR3 starts with the cysteine, ends with the phenylalanine, and has 11 residues. Of all the DNA, just the CDR3 is kept, 33 bases in frame from base 1. For CDR1 and CDR2, the germline V gene (reference sequence) lists DFQATT and SNEGSKA. The germline ends are 12 bases apart after V is trimmed by 7 bases and J by 8 bases. In Seattle, one collaborating source enrolled patients while the infection was active and tracked those patients longitudinally over the course of disease. Whole blood was collected in K2EDTA tubes by collaborating institutions according to the institutions' own protocols. For TCRbeta analysis, collaborators shipped samples as frozen whole blood, isolated PBMCs, or DNA extracted from either of those sample types. The immunoSEQ Assay, a bias-controlled multiplex PCR, was used to amplify TCRbeta CDR3 regions from genomic DNA. As for the original processing: Nucleated cell counts per sample were estimated from amplification of reference gene primers within the assay. Sequence reads were collapsed and filtered to measure the absolute abundance of every unique TCRbeta CDR3 rearrangement. For each sample, productive Simpson clonality was calculated by taking the square root of Simpson's diversity index across productive rearrangements. TCRdb obtained this table from immuneACCESS and retained in-frame rearrangements with V and J assigned. These tables miss some clones; where compared with another copy, unresolved V genes account for less than half of the shortfall, and the remainder is unexplained. From that table come the V and J calls and clone size; the DNA was used to work out D and trimming. The table for this sample lists roughly 120,000 clones; around 85% of them were counted only once. About 3% of the sample comes from the top ten.

This sequence uses TRBV20-1 and TRBJ2-1; the D gene assignment is ambiguous. Sequenced material: peripheral blood. The sequence was collected from an elderly woman with COVID-19, enrolled during active disease. The sequenced DNA: TGCAGTGTCTTACATTTCGATGAGCAGTTCTTC. Its protein is CSVLHFDEQFF.